Each of the 14 T cell receptor beta chains below was sequenced from the same sample in a study of T cells after yellow fever vaccination. TCRdb passed the 5' RACE reads through MiXCR, listing each CDR3 protein once. The sample includes 300,000 to 350,000 distinct CDR3 sequences, approximately 4% of them seen just once. The specimen comprised PBMCs, sampled 5 days after the yellow fever booster vaccination. These TCRs come from a young man who received the YFV17D yellow fever vaccine.

This clonotype was observed many times. V gene TRBV29-1 combines with J gene TRBJ2-5, with a weak D call TRBD1 (5 bases). Per the germline V gene, CDR1 is SQVTM and CDR2 is ANQGSEA. V lost 5 bases and J lost 0, with 10 bases in between. This CDR3 spans 13 amino acids. The CDR3 here is CSVTRQNQETQYF. The CDR3 nucleotides read TGCAGCGTTACAAGACAGAACCAAGAGACCCAGTACTTC.

This clonotype showed up many times. The chain's CDR3 is CASSPIMRGGSTDTQYF. DNA for the CDR3: TGCGCCAGCAGCCCCATAATGAGGGGCGGCAGCACAGATACGCAGTATTTT. The chain is built from TRBV5-1 and TRBJ2-3; perhaps D is TRBD1 or TRBD2 (5 bases each). Per germline, CDR1 SGHRS and CDR2 YFSETQ. The V gene lost 4 bases and the J gene lost 0 bases, with 18 bases spanning the gap. The CDR3 spans 17 residues.

This rearrangement joins TRBV4-2 to TRBJ1-1, with D unclear. The CDR3 consists of 13 residues. Trimming removed 0 bases from V and 10 bases from J, with 12 bases in between. Germline CDR1 and CDR2: LGHNA and YNFKEQ. CDR3 protein: CASSQEWGGRAFF. CDR3 DNA: TGTGCCAGCAGCCAAGAGTGGGGAGGCCGAGCTTTCTTT.

The rearrangement links TRBV11-2 to TRBJ1-2, with 10 bases fitting TRBD1. The CDR3 is 11 amino acids. Germline values: CDR1 SGHAT, CDR2 FQNNGV. V was clipped by 6 bases and J by 13 bases; unmatched bases: 5. The CDR3 sequence is CASRTGGFPTF. As DNA, the CDR3 is TGTGCCAGCAGGACAGGGGGCTTCCCCACCTTC.

This clonotype was seen more than once but under ten times. This rearrangement joins TRBV9 to TRBJ1-3; no clear D gene. In germline, CDR1 is SGDLS, CDR2 YYNGEE. V gave up 1 base and J gave up 4 bases, with 3 bases separating them. The CDR3 consists of 12 residues. CDR3 sequence reads: CASSVLGNTIYF. CDR3 coding DNA: TGTGCCAGCAGCGTACTAGGAAACACCATATATTTT. Complete variable domain (other parts from reference TRBV9 and TRBJ1-3): DSGVTQTPKHLITATGQRVTLRCSPRSGDLSVYWYQQSLDQGLQFLIQYYNGEERAKGNILERFSAQQFPDLHSELNLSSLELGDSALYFCASSVLGNTIYFGEGSWLTVV.

The V and J genes are TRBV4-1 and TRBJ2-4, with D perhaps given as TRBD1 or TRBD2 (5 bases each). CDR3 size: 15 residues. Trimming cost V 1 base and J 6 bases, with 13 bases left between them. In germline, CDR1 is MGHRA, CDR2 YSYEKL. The CDR3 loop is CASSQVPGTRNIQYF. The CDR3 nucleotides are TGCGCCAGCAGCCAAGTCCCGGGGACCCGAAACATTCAGTACTTC.

The chain joins TRBV5-1 to TRBJ2-2; TRBD1 is a possible D gene (6 bases). CDR1 is SGHRS, CDR2 YFSETQ, per germline. CDR3 length equals 14 residues. V was pared by 1 base and J by 4 bases, with 8 bases between. CDR3 bases: TGCGCCAGCAGCTTGACAGGGTCCACCGGGGAGCTGTTTTTT. It specifies CASSLTGSTGELFF.

This clonotype has a handful of counts. V gene TRBV5-4 combines with J gene TRBJ2-7; D tentatively reads TRBD1 or TRBD2 (5 bases each). CDR3 length equals 13 residues. Trimming removed 10 bases at V and 5 bases at J, with 19 bases between. The germline gives CDR1 SGHNT, CDR2 YYREEE (reference sequence). The CDR3 sequence is CAAPPGRLHEQYV. CDR3 DNA: TGTGCCGCTCCCCCGGGGCGCTTGCACGAGCAGTACGTC.

This clonotype appeared many times. The rearrangement uses TRBV6-2 or TRBV6-3 and TRBJ1-6; possible D gene TRBD1, 5 bases. Germline values: CDR1 MNHEY, CDR2 SVGEGT. CDR3 size: 13 residues. With 4 bases removed from V and 12 bases from J, the gap between germline ends came to 13 bases. The CDR3 DNA is TGTGCCAGCAGTTTGAGGGACTACGGACCCCTCCACTTT. Translation: CASSLRDYGPLHF.

This clonotype was detected a few times. J is TRBJ1-5 and V is TRBV7-9; 10 positions agree with TRBD1. CDR3 length: 21 amino acids. V was clipped by 2 bases and J by 0 bases; unmatched bases: 16. Germline V gene lookup returns CDR1 SEHNR and CDR2 FQNEAQ (reference sequence). The CDR3 sequence: CASSLRAKTGGLQSSNQPQHF. The CDR3 region has the DNA TGTGCCAGCAGCTTAAGGGCCAAGACAGGGGGCCTACAATCTAGCAATCAGCCCCAGCATTTT.

This clonotype was detected a few times. The chain carries TRBV5-1 and TRBJ2-1, with D unclear. CDR3 length equals 14 residues. The germline V gene encodes CDR1 SGHRS and CDR2 YFSETQ. V was cut by 0 bases and J by 5 bases, with 9 bases left in between. CDR3 amino acids: CASSLGLTNNEQFF. DNA of the CDR3: TGCGCCAGCAGCTTGGGCCTTACGAACAATGAGCAGTTCTTC.

This clonotype was found many times. This chain connects TRBV3-1 to TRBJ2-2; D call uncertain. The length of the CDR3 is 14 residues. Germline-derived CDR1 and CDR2 are LGHDT and YNNKEL (reference sequence). Trimming left V 0 bases short and J 5 bases short, with 7 bases between. This CDR3 reads CASSQEGGTGELFF. As DNA, the CDR3 is TGTGCCAGCAGCCAAGAGGGCGGAACCGGGGAGCTGTTTTTT.

This clonotype was detected a few times. The chain links TRBV11-2 to TRBJ1-1; tentative D call: TRBD1 (5 bases). The V end was cut by 4 bases, the J end by 5 bases, with 11 bases between. This CDR3 spans 13 amino acids. Germline V gives CDR1 SGHAT, CDR2 FQNNGV. The CDR3 bases are TGTGCCAGCAGCTGGGGCGCGGTAACTGAAGCTTTCTTT. Translation: CASSWGAVTEAFF.

There are many counts of this clonotype. The chain is built from TRBV6-5 and TRBJ2-2, with unresolved D. With 0 bases removed from V and 6 bases from J, the gap between germline ends came to 5 bases. Germline CDR1 is MNHEY and CDR2 is SVGAGI. This CDR3 contains 13 residues. DNA for the CDR3: TGTGCCAGCAGTTACTCGGGTCCCGGGGAGCTGTTTTTT. This translates into CASSYSGPGELFF.